Here is one T cell receptor beta chain with its context. This entry belongs to a study of T cells in tuberculosis. About the study: CD1B tetramers identified T cells specific for mycobacterial lipid GMM. Within 7 days of starting treatment, or before, PBMC were stored.

Clones were sequenced by immunoSEQ multiplex PCR, and TCRdb holds only the in-frame ones, with some missing. The sample lists 31,000 or so clones; around 86% were seen once. V dropped 0 bases and J dropped 4; count of bases not matched to a gene: 8. This CDR3 is built from 18 residues. Germline V lookup: CDR1 SGDLS, CDR2 YYNGEE. This sample's time point: new active TB diagnosis, blood taken before or within 7 days of starting treatment. The chain is built from TRBV9 and TRBJ2-1, with TRBD2 matching 12 bases. The starting material was PBMCs, obtained at tuberculosis diagnosis. The clonotype originates from an adult with tuberculosis. This CDR3 reads CASSVEATSGRNYNEQFF. CDR3 DNA sequence: TGTGCCAGCAGCGTAGAGGCAACTAGCGGGAGGAATTACAATGAGCAGTTCTTC.